The following is a T cell receptor beta chain sequence with its context. Germline values: CDR1 SEHNR, CDR2 FQNEAQ (reference sequence). With 5 bases clipped from V and 12 bases from J, the junction kept 10 bases outside the gene matches. The CDR3 is made up of 13 amino acids. These data are taken from a study of blood T cells in healthy people across ages. A second 7 to 11 cycle PCR used barcoded and J-beta primers. MiXCR, applied by TCRdb to the 5' RACE reads, yields one record per CDR3 protein. Among hundreds of thousands of distinct CDR3 sequences listed, approximately 44% were seen once. The sample consisted of blood. This clonotype was sampled from a man aged 55 to 70 in good health. The chain couples TRBV7-9 to TRBJ2-5, with TRBD1 identical over 9 bases. Here the CDR3 reads CASSVGGTGSKYF. As DNA, the CDR3 is TGTGCCAGCAGCGTAGGAGGGACAGGGAGTAAGTACTTC.